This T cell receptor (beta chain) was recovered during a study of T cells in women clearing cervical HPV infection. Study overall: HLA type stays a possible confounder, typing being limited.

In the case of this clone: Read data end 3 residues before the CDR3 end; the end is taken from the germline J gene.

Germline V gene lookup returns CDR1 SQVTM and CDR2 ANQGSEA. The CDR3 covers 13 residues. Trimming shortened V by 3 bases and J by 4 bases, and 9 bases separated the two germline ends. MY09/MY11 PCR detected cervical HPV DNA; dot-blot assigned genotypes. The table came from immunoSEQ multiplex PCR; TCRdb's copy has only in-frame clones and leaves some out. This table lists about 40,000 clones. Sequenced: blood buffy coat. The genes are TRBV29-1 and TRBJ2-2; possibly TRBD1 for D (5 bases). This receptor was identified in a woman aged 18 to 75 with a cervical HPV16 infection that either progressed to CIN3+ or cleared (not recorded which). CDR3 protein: CSVEDKPTGELFF. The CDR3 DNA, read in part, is TGCAGCGTTGAGGACAAACCCACCGGGGAG.